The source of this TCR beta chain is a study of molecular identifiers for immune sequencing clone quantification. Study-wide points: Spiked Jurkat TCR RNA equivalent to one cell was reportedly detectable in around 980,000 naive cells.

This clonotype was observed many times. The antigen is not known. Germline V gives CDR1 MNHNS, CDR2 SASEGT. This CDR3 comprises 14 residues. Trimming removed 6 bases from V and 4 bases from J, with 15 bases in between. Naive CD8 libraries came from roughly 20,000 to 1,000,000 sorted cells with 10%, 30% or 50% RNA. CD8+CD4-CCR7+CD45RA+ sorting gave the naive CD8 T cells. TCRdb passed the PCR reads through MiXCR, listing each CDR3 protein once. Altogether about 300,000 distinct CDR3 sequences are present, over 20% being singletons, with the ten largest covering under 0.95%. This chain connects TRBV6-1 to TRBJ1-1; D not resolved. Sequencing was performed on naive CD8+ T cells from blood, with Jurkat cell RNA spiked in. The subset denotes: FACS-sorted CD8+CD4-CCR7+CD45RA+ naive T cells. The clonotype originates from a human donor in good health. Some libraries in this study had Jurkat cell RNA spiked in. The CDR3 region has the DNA TGTGCCAGCAGGGCGGACGTGATGATCACTGAAGCTTTCTTT. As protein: CASRADVMITEAFF.